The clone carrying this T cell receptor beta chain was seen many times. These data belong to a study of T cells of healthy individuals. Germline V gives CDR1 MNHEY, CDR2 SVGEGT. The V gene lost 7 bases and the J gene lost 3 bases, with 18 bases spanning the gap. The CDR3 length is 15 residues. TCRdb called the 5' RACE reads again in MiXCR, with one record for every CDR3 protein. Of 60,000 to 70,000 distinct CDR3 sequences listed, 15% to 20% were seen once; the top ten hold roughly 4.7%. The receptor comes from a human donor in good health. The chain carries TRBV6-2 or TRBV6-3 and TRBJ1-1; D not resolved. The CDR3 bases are TGTGCCAGCACGGGATGGGCCCATCGGTACACTGAAGCTTTCTTT. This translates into CASTGWAHRYTEAFF.